These T cell receptor beta chains were read from a single sample in a study of beta chain features in type 1 diabetes. Libraries were prepared by immunoSEQ multiplex PCR; TCRdb keeps only in-frame clonotypes and omits some of them. The table includes 900,000 or so clones, 15% to 20% detected once. The sample was naive CD4+ T cells from blood. These receptors were taken from a woman aged 18-29 years in good health. Each CDR3 is given with its conserved first and last residue. Fields, in order: V gene, clone size, D gene, J gene, CDR3 DNA, CDR3 protein. D genes are given only for firm matches. Where a row states a size, it is once, few, many or the class of an expanded clone; other rows omit it.

v_call: TRBV9; clone_size: NA; d_call: NA; j_call: TRBJ2-5; cdr3_nt: TGTGCCAGCAGCGGAACTCAGGGGAGGTGGGAGACCCAGTACTTC; cdr3_aa: CASSGTQGRWETQYF
v_call: TRBV6-5; clone_size: NA; d_call: TRBD2; j_call: TRBJ2-5; cdr3_nt: TGTGCCAGCAGTCTTAGCGGGAGGGGGGAGACCCAGTACTTC; cdr3_aa: CASSLSGRGETQYF
v_call: TRBV7-9; clone_size: few; d_call: TRBD2; j_call: TRBJ2-1; cdr3_nt: TGTGCCAGCAGCGGCGGGAGTGAGCAGTTCTTC; cdr3_aa: CASSGGSEQFF
v_call: TRBV11-3; clone_size: NA; d_call: NA; j_call: TRBJ2-5; cdr3_nt: TGTGCCAGCAGCTTACAGGGGCCAGGGGAGACCCAGTACTTC; cdr3_aa: CASSLQGPGETQYF
v_call: TRBV5-1; clone_size: NA; d_call: NA; j_call: TRBJ2-3; cdr3_nt: TGCGCCAGCAGCTTGAAGGATACGCAGTATTTT; cdr3_aa: CASSLKDTQYF
v_call: TRBV28; clone_size: few; d_call: NA; j_call: TRBJ1-2; cdr3_nt: TGTGCCAGCAGTTCCGAGTCCTATGGCTACACCTTC; cdr3_aa: CASSSESYGYTF
v_call: TRBV11-2; clone_size: few; d_call: TRBD1; j_call: TRBJ2-5; cdr3_nt: TGTGCCAGCAGCTTGTTAGACAGGGCTTTAGAGACCCAGTACTTC; cdr3_aa: CASSLLDRALETQYF
v_call: TRBV2; clone_size: NA; d_call: NA; j_call: TRBJ2-1; cdr3_nt: TGTGCCAGCGCCGAAGGTCAGGGGACCTACAATGAGCAGTTCTTC; cdr3_aa: CASAEGQGTYNEQFF
v_call: TRBV18; clone_size: NA; d_call: NA; j_call: TRBJ1-3; cdr3_nt: TGTGCCAGCTCACCACAGGGGCAGGCACCTGGAAACACCATATATTTT; cdr3_aa: CASSPQGQAPGNTIYF
v_call: TRBV9; clone_size: NA; d_call: TRBD1; j_call: TRBJ1-2; cdr3_nt: TGTGCCAGCAGCCCAACAGGGGACTATGGCTACACCTTC; cdr3_aa: CASSPTGDYGYTF
v_call: TRBV5-6; clone_size: NA; d_call: TRBD2; j_call: TRBJ2-3; cdr3_nt: TGTGCCAGCAGCAGGGGACTAGCGACAGATACGCAGTATTTT; cdr3_aa: CASSRGLATDTQYF
v_call: TRBV29-1; clone_size: few; d_call: NA; j_call: TRBJ2-5; cdr3_nt: TGCAGCGTTGTAACAGCGGAGACCCAGTACTTC; cdr3_aa: CSVVTAETQYF
v_call: TRBV29-1; clone_size: NA; d_call: NA; j_call: TRBJ2-1; cdr3_nt: TGCAGCGCGATGACTAGAGCCGATGAGCAGTTCTTC; cdr3_aa: CSAMTRADEQFF
v_call: TRBV2; clone_size: NA; d_call: NA; j_call: TRBJ1-5; cdr3_nt: TGTGCCAGCAGTGTGAGGGGAGGGCCCCAGCATTTT; cdr3_aa: CASSVRGGPQHF
v_call: TRBV19; clone_size: NA; d_call: NA; j_call: TRBJ2-5; cdr3_nt: TGTGCCAGTAGTATAGACCGGGGACATCATCAAGAGACCCAGTACTTC; cdr3_aa: CASSIDRGHHQETQYF
v_call: TRBV5-4; clone_size: NA; d_call: NA; j_call: TRBJ1-2; cdr3_nt: TGTGCCAGCAGCTTACCGGGATCAAAAGGTGGCTACACCTTC; cdr3_aa: CASSLPGSKGGYTF
v_call: TRBV28; clone_size: NA; d_call: NA; j_call: TRBJ1-2; cdr3_nt: TGTGCCAGCAGTCGCAATCAAGGGACGGTTAACTATGGCTACACCTTC; cdr3_aa: CASSRNQGTVNYGYTF
v_call: TRBV6-5; clone_size: NA; d_call: NA; j_call: TRBJ2-1; cdr3_nt: TGTGCCAGCAGTACCCCGGGCCGGAACAATGAGCAGTTCTTC; cdr3_aa: CASSTPGRNNEQFF
v_call: TRBV6-1; clone_size: NA; d_call: NA; j_call: TRBJ1-3; cdr3_nt: TGTGCCAGCAGCTACAGGGAAGACTCTGGAAACACCATATATTTT; cdr3_aa: CASSYREDSGNTIYF
v_call: TRBV6-5; clone_size: NA; d_call: NA; j_call: TRBJ2-1; cdr3_nt: TGTGCCAGCAGTTACGGTGACAAAGCTGGTGAGCAGTTCTTC; cdr3_aa: CASSYGDKAGEQFF
v_call: TRBV10-3; clone_size: NA; d_call: NA; j_call: TRBJ2-1; cdr3_nt: TGTGCCACATCACCGAACTCCTACAATGAGCAGTTCTTC; cdr3_aa: CATSPNSYNEQFF
v_call: TRBV6-5; clone_size: few; d_call: NA; j_call: TRBJ2-4; cdr3_nt: TGTGCCAGCAGTTACTCAGTGGCCCCGGCTATTCAGTACTTC; cdr3_aa: CASSYSVAPAIQYF
v_call: TRBV4-3; clone_size: few; d_call: NA; j_call: TRBJ2-7; cdr3_nt: TGCGCCAGCAGCCAGGAGCGGGTAGGGGCCTACGAGCAGTACTTC; cdr3_aa: CASSQERVGAYEQYF
v_call: TRBV9; clone_size: few; d_call: TRBD1; j_call: TRBJ2-7; cdr3_nt: TGTGCCAGCAGCCGGTTTGAGGGGGCGCGCTCCTACGAGCAGTACTTC; cdr3_aa: CASSRFEGARSYEQYF
v_call: TRBV7-2; clone_size: NA; d_call: NA; j_call: TRBJ2-2; cdr3_nt: TGTGCCAGCACCCCCAGGGCTCACGGGGAGCTGTTTTTT; cdr3_aa: CASTPRAHGELFF
v_call: TRBV7-9; clone_size: NA; d_call: TRBD2; j_call: TRBJ2-5; cdr3_nt: TGTGCCAGCAGCCCCCGTCCGGGAGGTGGAGAGACCCAGTACTTC; cdr3_aa: CASSPRPGGGETQYF
v_call: TRBV29-1; clone_size: few; d_call: NA; j_call: TRBJ1-2; cdr3_nt: TGCAGCGGGGAGGGGGGGCTCTACTCGGCGGGTACTCGGGTGACTTATGGCTACACCTTC; cdr3_aa: CSGEGGLYSAGTRVTYGYTF
v_call: TRBV29-1; clone_size: NA; d_call: NA; j_call: TRBJ2-7; cdr3_nt: TGCAGCGTTTATCTAGTTCCCTACGAGCAGTACTTC; cdr3_aa: CSVYLVPYEQYF
v_call: TRBV15; clone_size: few; d_call: NA; j_call: TRBJ2-5; cdr3_nt: TGTGCCACCAGCAACCCAGGGGGAGGCGGGGAGACCCAGTACTTC; cdr3_aa: CATSNPGGGGETQYF
v_call: TRBV6-1; clone_size: NA; d_call: TRBD2; j_call: TRBJ2-1; cdr3_nt: TGTGCCAGCATGAAGCGGGAGTTGTCCAATGAGCAGTTCTTC; cdr3_aa: CASMKRELSNEQFF
v_call: TRBV9; clone_size: few; d_call: NA; j_call: TRBJ2-1; cdr3_nt: TGTGCCAGCAGTGCCTCTAAGCCCGTGGTAGGCAATGAGCAGTTCTTC; cdr3_aa: CASSASKPVVGNEQFF
v_call: TRBV5-1; clone_size: NA; d_call: NA; j_call: TRBJ2-3; cdr3_nt: TGCGCCAGCAGCTTGCTCGAAGGAACAGATACGCAGTATTTT; cdr3_aa: CASSLLEGTDTQYF
v_call: TRBV28; clone_size: few; d_call: TRBD1; j_call: TRBJ2-7; cdr3_nt: TGTGCCAGCAAACAGGGGTACGAGCAGTACTTC; cdr3_aa: CASKQGYEQYF
v_call: TRBV20-1; clone_size: NA; d_call: NA; j_call: TRBJ2-7; cdr3_nt: TGCAGTGCTAGAGTGCGCGAGCAGTACTTC; cdr3_aa: CSARVREQYF
v_call: TRBV2; clone_size: once; d_call: NA; j_call: TRBJ1-1; cdr3_nt: TGTGCCAGCAGTGTGAGACATCCCAAAGTCACTGAAGCTTTCTTT; cdr3_aa: CASSVRHPKVTEAFF
v_call: TRBV9; clone_size: few; d_call: NA; j_call: TRBJ2-3; cdr3_nt: TGTGCCAGCAGCGTAGCCGGGAATGCTGCTAGCACAGATACGCAGTATTTT; cdr3_aa: CASSVAGNAASTDTQYF
v_call: TRBV5-4; clone_size: NA; d_call: NA; j_call: TRBJ2-5; cdr3_nt: TGTGCCAGCAGCTTGGCGAGTTCACAAGAGACCCAGTACTTC; cdr3_aa: CASSLASSQETQYF
v_call: TRBV6-1; clone_size: NA; d_call: TRBD1; j_call: TRBJ1-1; cdr3_nt: TGTGCCAGCAAAAGACAGGGCTCTGAAGCTTTCTTT; cdr3_aa: CASKRQGSEAFF
v_call: TRBV27; clone_size: few; d_call: TRBD2; j_call: TRBJ2-5; cdr3_nt: TGTGCCAGCAGTCCGGGACTACCCGTTCAAGAGACCCAGTACTTC; cdr3_aa: CASSPGLPVQETQYF
v_call: TRBV10-3; clone_size: few; d_call: NA; j_call: TRBJ2-7; cdr3_nt: TGTGCCATCAGAGCTAGCCCCGAAGGGGTCGAGCAGTACTTC; cdr3_aa: CAIRASPEGVEQYF
v_call: TRBV14; clone_size: many; d_call: NA; j_call: TRBJ2-7; cdr3_nt: TGTGCCAGCAGCCAAGATCGGAGACTTCCTTACTTC; cdr3_aa: CASSQDRRLPYF
v_call: TRBV11-2; clone_size: NA; d_call: NA; j_call: TRBJ2-2; cdr3_nt: TGCGCCAGCAGCCAAGTTGGCATGAACACCGGGGAGCTGTTTTTT; cdr3_aa: CASSQVGMNTGELFF
v_call: TRBV20-1; clone_size: few; d_call: NA; j_call: TRBJ1-1; cdr3_nt: TGCAGTGCGACCAGGGCCACTGAAGCTTTCTTT; cdr3_aa: CSATRATEAFF
v_call: TRBV6-5; clone_size: few; d_call: NA; j_call: TRBJ2-1; cdr3_nt: TGTGCCAGCAGTTACTGGAGGGGACAGCGTTACAATGAGCAGTTCTTC; cdr3_aa: CASSYWRGQRYNEQFF
v_call: TRBV7-9; clone_size: NA; d_call: NA; j_call: TRBJ1-1; cdr3_nt: TGTGCCAGCAGCGTCACAGGGCGCACTGAAGCTTTCTTT; cdr3_aa: CASSVTGRTEAFF
v_call: TRBV28; clone_size: NA; d_call: NA; j_call: TRBJ2-1; cdr3_nt: NA; cdr3_aa: CASSLFLSGVDFYNEQFF
v_call: TRBV4-1; clone_size: NA; d_call: TRBD2; j_call: TRBJ2-1; cdr3_nt: TGCGCCAGCAGCCAAGGATTCGCTAGCGGAGCCTCCTACAGGGAGCAGTTCTTC; cdr3_aa: CASSQGFASGASYREQFF
v_call: TRBV6-5; clone_size: NA; d_call: TRBD1; j_call: TRBJ1-2; cdr3_nt: TGTGCCAGCAGGCCCGGAGACAGGGGAGGCGGCTACACCTTC; cdr3_aa: CASRPGDRGGGYTF
v_call: TRBV7-2; clone_size: NA; d_call: NA; j_call: TRBJ1-3; cdr3_nt: TGTGCCAGCAGCATTACACCCTTCTCTGGAAACACCATATATTTT; cdr3_aa: CASSITPFSGNTIYF
v_call: TRBV25-1; clone_size: NA; d_call: NA; j_call: TRBJ1-5; cdr3_nt: TGTGCCAGCTCCCCTTCTGGGGTTATACAGCTCCAGCATTTT; cdr3_aa: CASSPSGVIQLQHF
v_call: TRBV7-2; clone_size: NA; d_call: TRBD1; j_call: TRBJ2-5; cdr3_nt: TGTGCCAGCAGTACCCGGACAGGGTGGGAGACCCAGTACTTC; cdr3_aa: CASSTRTGWETQYF
v_call: TRBV19; clone_size: NA; d_call: NA; j_call: TRBJ1-2; cdr3_nt: TGTGCCAGTAGTATCGGGGGGAGAGGAGATGGCTACACCTTC; cdr3_aa: CASSIGGRGDGYTF
v_call: TRBV5-1; clone_size: once; d_call: NA; j_call: TRBJ2-3; cdr3_nt: TGCGCCAGCAGCCTTCCGGCAGGGCCTAGCACAGATACGCAGTATTTT; cdr3_aa: CASSLPAGPSTDTQYF
v_call: TRBV28; clone_size: few; d_call: TRBD2; j_call: TRBJ2-2; cdr3_nt: TGTGCCAGCAATGGGCTAGCGGATAACACCGGGGAGCTGTTTTTT; cdr3_aa: CASNGLADNTGELFF
v_call: TRBV18; clone_size: few; d_call: NA; j_call: TRBJ1-5; cdr3_nt: TGTGCCAGCTCACTTACGAGGGAGAAGCCCCAGCATTTT; cdr3_aa: CASSLTREKPQHF